This is a list of T cell receptor beta chains from one sample in a study of cytomegalovirus exposure and HLA in healthy donors. Here immunoSEQ multiplex PCR was the method, and the copy in TCRdb shows in-frame clones only, minus some. Of roughly 100,000 clones listed, 75% to 90% are singletons. The sequencing input was PBMCs. These receptors were obtained from a man aged 40-49 years in good health and CMV-seronegative. The CDR3 runs from the conserved cysteine through the conserved F or W. A D gene is named only where the DNA matches it firmly. The size field is filled for only some rows; it gives once, few, many or a size class.

>13|-|TRBV30|-|TRBJ1-1
CAWRDWENTEAFF
TGTGCCTGGAGGGACTGGGAGAACACTGAAGCTTTCTTT
>16|TRBD1|TRBV30|once|TRBJ1-5
CAWTLPGTGPNQPQHF
TGTGCCTGGACCCTTCCCGGGACAGGGCCCAATCAGCCCCAGCATTTT
>17|-|TRBV14|-|TRBJ2-7
CASSQDDHRAQGYEQYF
TGTGCCAGCAGCCAAGATGACCACAGGGCACAGGGCTACGAGCAGTACTTC
>17|-|TRBV7-2|-|TRBJ2-2
CASSEHPDRLNTGELFF
TGTGCCAGCAGCGAACACCCCGACAGATTGAACACCGGGGAGCTGTTTTTT
>14|TRBD1|TRBV6-6|-|TRBJ2-7
CASSPRTGQDEQYF
TGTGCCAGCAGCCCTCGGACAGGGCAGGACGAGCAGTACTTC
>11|-|TRBV6-6|few|TRBJ2-7
CASTMSYEQYF
TGTGCCAGCACCATGTCCTACGAGCAGTACTTC
>13|TRBD2|TRBV11-3|-|TRBJ2-3
CASSLSPSGEQYF
TGTGCCAGCAGCTTATCCCCTAGCGGGGAGCAGTATTTT
>14|-|TRBV11-2|once|TRBJ2-3
CASSYMVATDTQYF
TGTGCCAGCTCCTATATGGTCGCCACAGATACGCAGTATTTT
>14|-|TRBV9|-|TRBJ1-3
CASSVAGSGNTIYF
TGTGCCAGCAGCGTAGCAGGGTCGGGAAACACCATATATTTT
>15|-|TRBV7-9|-|TRBJ2-3
CASSSGLSGADTQYF
TGTGCCAGCAGCTCAGGACTCTCTGGCGCAGATACGCAGTATTTT
>15|TRBD1|TRBV7-9|-|TRBJ2-7
CASSTTRTGSYEQYF
TGTGCCAGCAGTACCACCAGGACAGGGTCCTACGAGCAGTACTTC
>13|-|TRBV4-2|once|TRBJ1-2
CASSHGPGEGYTF
TGTGCCAGCAGTCACGGTCCAGGGGAAGGCTACACCTTC